Listed below are T cell receptor beta chains from one sample, sequenced in a study of tumor and adjacent non-tumor tissue in lung cancer. TCRdb redid the calling of the multiplex PCR reads with MiXCR, one entry per CDR3 protein. The sample holds about 98,000 distinct CDR3 sequences, 75% to 85% seen once. Sequenced sample: distant non-tumor lung tissue. Receptors were obtained from a man aged 55 to 70 with small cell lung cancer. CDR3s include the opening cysteine and the closing phenylalanine or tryptophan. D genes are given only for firm matches. Size values are once, few and many counts, or a class for expanded clones, and some rows have none.

>-|TRBJ2-7|-|TRBV11-2
CAGSLEFGGYEQYF
TGTGCCGGCAGCTTAGAATTCGGGGGCTACGAGCAGTACTTC
>-|TRBJ1-5|-|TRBV29-1
CSIATWSWQPQHF
TGCAGCATTGCAACATGGAGTTGGCAGCCCCAGCATTTT
>-|TRBJ1-2|-|TRBV6-1
CASTTGGRNYGYSF
TGTGCCAGCACGACCGGGGGCCGAAACTATGGTTACAGCTTC
>-|TRBJ2-1|-|TRBV29-1
CSVMASLGYSEQFF
TGCAGCGTGATGGCTAGTTTGGGTTACAGTGAGCAGTTCTTC
>-|TRBJ1-4|-|TRBV4-1
CASCQVSTPDEKLFF
TGCGCCAGCTGCCAGGTGAGCACCCCGGATGAAAAACTGTTTTTT
>many|TRBJ1-1|-|TRBV7-9
CASSLGKGSTIMNTEAFF
TGTGCCAGCAGCTTAGGCAAGGGGTCCACTATCATGAACACTGAAGCTTTCTTT
>-|TRBJ2-2|-|TRBV5-4
CASHRTGRENAGELFF
TGTGCCAGCCATAGGACGGGACGGGAGAACGCCGGGGAGCTGTTTTTT
>-|TRBJ2-1|TRBD2|TRBV6-4
CASSDTGGCNEQFF
TGTGCCAGCAGTGACACGGGAGGGTGCAATGAGCAGTTCTTC
>-|TRBJ2-2|-|TRBV30
CAWSVGINTGELFF
TGTGCTTGGAGTGTGGGCATCAACACGGGGGAGCTGTTTTTT
>-|TRBJ2-2|TRBD1|TRBV12-3/TRBV12-4
CARSFYGTDTGKLLF
TGTGCCAGGAGTTTCTATGGGACAGACACCGGGAAGCTGCTTTTT
>-|TRBJ2-1|TRBD2|TRBV4-2
CASSQDRRWEASGTSEQFF
TGTGCCAGCAGCCAAGATCGGCGGTGGGAGGCTAGCGGGACGAGTGAGCAGTTCTTC